These T cell receptor beta chains were read from a single sample in a study of blood T cell repertoires in COVID-19. The method was immunoSEQ multiplex PCR; TCRdb's version includes in-frame clones alone and lacks a portion of them. Seen here are 85,000 to 100,000 clones, about three quarters observed once, and the top ten hold approximately 8.9%. Sequencing used peripheral blood. The origin of the receptors is a man between 50 and 59 years old who had recovered from COVID-19. Each CDR3 is given with its conserved first and last residue. The order of the fields is CDR3 protein, CDR3 DNA, D gene, V gene, clone size, J gene. The D gene is left open where the match is weak. The size entry is marked missing in some rows and otherwise reads once, few, many or a size class.

CASSQARGWEQYF TGTGCCAGCAGCCAGGCTCGAGGGTGGGAGCAGTACTTC - TRBV7-3 - TRBJ2-7
CASSQYHMSNQPQHF TGTGCCAGCAGCCAATACCACATGAGCAATCAGCCCCAGCATTTT - TRBV3-1/TRBV3-2 - TRBJ1-5
CASSSRGGVGGSPLHF TGTGCCAGCAGCTCAAGGGGCGGGGTAGGAGGTTCACCCCTCCACTTT - TRBV5-4 many TRBJ1-6
CASSRQGDYGYTF TGTGCCAGCAGTCGACAGGGGGACTATGGCTACACCTTC TRBD1 TRBV6-2/TRBV6-3 - TRBJ1-2
CASSISGTSGSGETQYF TGTGCCAGCAGCATCTCCGGGACTAGCGGGAGCGGAGAGACCCAGTACTTC TRBD2 TRBV11-2 - TRBJ2-5
CASSRELTYEQYF TGTGCCAGTAGCCGGGAACTTACCTACGAGCAGTACTTC - TRBV19 - TRBJ2-7
CASRLTGILGTEAFF TGTGCCAGCAGGTTAACAGGGATCTTGGGAACTGAAGCTTTCTTT - TRBV11-2 - TRBJ1-1
CASSYGPGRGEQYF TGTGCCAGCAGTTACGGGCCAGGGAGGGGTGAGCAGTACTTC TRBD2 TRBV6-5 - TRBJ2-7
CASSTQEPYNEQFF TGCGCCAGCAGCACACAAGAACCCTACAATGAGCAGTTCTTC - TRBV5-1 - TRBJ2-1
CAWSASTGLLGYEQYF TGTGCCTGGAGTGCTTCCACAGGGTTGTTGGGGTACGAGCAGTACTTC - TRBV30 - TRBJ2-7
CSVGGTNQETQYF TGCAGCGTGGGGGGGACTAACCAAGAGACCCAGTACTTC TRBD2 TRBV29-1 once TRBJ2-5
CASGSGGTYEQYF TGTGCGAGTGGTAGCGGGGGCACCTACGAGCAGTACTTC TRBD2 TRBV3-1/TRBV3-2 - TRBJ2-7
CASRSRAGENTEAFF TGTGCCAGTAGGTCCCGGGCAGGGGAGAACACTGAAGCTTTCTTT - TRBV19 - TRBJ1-1
CASSEGGRRTEAFF TGTGCCAGCAGTGAAGGGGGGCGGCGGACTGAAGCTTTCTTT - TRBV6-1 few TRBJ1-1
CAWTPPGYPSRVFF TGTGCCTGGACCCCACCGGGGTACCCCAGCCGTGTGTTTTTT - TRBV30 - TRBJ1-4
CATSEYSGELFF TGTGCCACCAGCGAGTACTCCGGGGAGCTGTTTTTT - TRBV24-1 - TRBJ2-2
CASSLGSGSSTDTQYF TGTGCCAGCAGCTTGGGGAGCGGGTCTAGCACAGATACGCAGTATTTT - TRBV5-4 once TRBJ2-3
CASSSGLTAETQYF TGTGCCAGCAGCTCGGGACTGACGGCAGAGACCCAGTACTTC - TRBV5-4 - TRBJ2-5
CAIRRPGTQTTDTQYF TGTGCCATCAGGAGACCCGGGACACAGACCACAGATACGCAGTATTTT - TRBV10-3 - TRBJ2-3
CATRRDRDIYEQYF TGCGCCACCCGCCGGGACAGGGATATCTACGAGCAGTACTTC TRBD1 TRBV5-1 - TRBJ2-7